This TCR beta chain originates from a study of vaccination and CD4 T cells after COVID-19. Study-wide context: Sampling after COVID took place at a median of about 98 days (range 35 to 161) following diagnosis. Points from the study as a whole: Within convalescent individuals, 304 out of 307 vaccine-specific clones proved to be spike mono-reactive.

The germline V and J ends were trimmed by 5 bases and 7 bases, with 26 bases remaining between them. The germline V gene encodes CDR1 GTSNPN and CDR2 SVGIG (reference sequence). The CDR3 spans 17 residues. As for this clonotype: Its antigen remains unidentified.

The study sequenced cultured CD4+ T cell DNA using the Oncomine TCR Beta short-read assay. From CD4+ T cells that had been cultured, genomic DNA was extracted. TCRdb reprocessed the PCR reads with MiXCR, giving one entry per CDR3 protein. The sample lists about 4,000 distinct CDR3 sequences, about 15% occurring once. The treatment is: roughly ten-day PBMC culture with coronavirus spike peptide pools or control peptides (ViraFEST assay). The sequencing input was CD4+ T cells from blood, cultured in vitro. The chain couples TRBV30 to TRBJ2-2, with TRBD1 as a possible D gene (6 bases). The receptor was isolated from a human donor who had recovered from COVID-19. The CDR3 sequence: CAWDQSWGQGSSGELFF. The CDR3 coding sequence is TGTGCCTGGGATCAATCCTGGGGGCAGGGATCGAGCGGGGAGCTGTTTTTT.